The 17 T cell receptor beta chains in this list originate from one sample, sequenced in a study of T cell changes during pregnancy in multiple sclerosis. Assay: immunoSEQ multiplex PCR; the TCRdb copy retains only in-frame clones and omits some. The sample shows about 42,000 clones, 87% of them seen only once. The starting material was CD4+ T cells from peripheral blood mononuclear cells, obtained after pregnancy. Source of these receptors: a female donor with multiple sclerosis, enrolled in a pregnancy study.

The rearrangement uses TRBV5-1 and TRBJ2-1; D gene uncertain. V was trimmed by 5 bases and J by 2 bases, leaving 17 bases between them. The CDR3 spans 16 residues. The V gene's germline CDR1 is SGHRS and CDR2 YFSETQ. CDR3 nucleotide sequence: TGCGCCAGCAGTCCCCCCTTGGCTAGTACCTACAATGAGCAGTTCTTC. Encoded protein: CASSPPLASTYNEQFF.

The chain joins TRBV6-6 to TRBJ1-2; 11 nucleotides agree with TRBD1. CDR1 MNHNY and CDR2 SVGAGI come from the germline V gene (reference sequence). The length of the CDR3 is 14 residues. V lost 5 bases, J lost 8 bases, and 7 bases stayed unmatched. In DNA form, the CDR3 reads TGTGCCAGCAGTCTAGGACAGGGGGCATGGGGCTACACCTTC. Its translation is CASSLGQGAWGYTF.

The chain couples TRBV6-5 to TRBJ1-1; no reliable D call. V was cut by 5 bases and J by 1 base, with 14 bases left in between. Germline V gene lookup returns CDR1 MNHEY and CDR2 SVGAGI. The CDR3 extends over 15 amino acids. CDR3 protein: CASSHTIGPNTEAFF. CDR3 coding DNA: TGTGCCAGCAGTCACACCATTGGGCCGAACACTGAAGCTTTCTTT.

The V gene is TRBV4-2, the J gene TRBJ2-5, with 8 bases fitting TRBD2. Per germline, CDR1 LGHNA and CDR2 YNFKEQ. This CDR3 has 17 amino acids. V gave up 0 bases and J gave up 5 bases; unmatched junction bases: 11. For the CDR3, the DNA is TGTGCCAGCAGCCAAGAAGGGACGGGGGGGTATGGGGAGACCCAGTACTTC. Encoded protein: CASSQEGTGGYGETQYF.

CDR3 protein: CASRGTGGRAFF. DNA for the CDR3: TGTGCCAGCCGCGGGACAGGGGGGAGAGCTTTCTTT. The V call is TRBV6-4, the J call TRBJ1-1, with 11 bases fitting TRBD1. J gave up 10 bases and V 8 bases, and 6 bases lay outside the gene matches. The CDR3 contains 12 residues. Germline V gives CDR1 MRHNA, CDR2 SNTAGT.

The chain has TRBV6-6 and TRBJ2-7; TRBD1 matches 11 bases. The CDR3 has 14 amino acids. The trim removed 3 bases at V and 6 bases at J, leaving 4 bases unmatched. Germline loops: CDR1 MNHNY, CDR2 SVGAGI (reference sequence). The CDR3 sequence is CASSYGTGGSEQYF. CDR3 nucleotides: TGTGCCAGCAGTTATGGGACAGGGGGTTCCGAGCAGTACTTC.

J is TRBJ2-2 and V is TRBV5-1, with TRBD1 matching 9 bases. From germline, CDR1 is SGHRS and CDR2 YFSETQ. The CDR3 length is 15 residues. The V segment lost 0 bases and the J segment 6 bases; nucleotides outside the gene matches: 3. The CDR3 sequence: CASSLDRGRPGELFF. The CDR3 coding sequence is TGCGCCAGCAGCTTGGACAGGGGGCGCCCCGGGGAGCTGTTTTTT.

A note on this clone: One end of the junction varies from germline; a read error may be responsible. The chain combines TRBV2 with TRBJ2-3, with 8 bases lining up with TRBD2. The CDR3 length is 10 residues. Germline V gene sequence: CDR1 SNHLY, CDR2 FYNNEI. The CDR3 DNA reads as TGTGCCAGCAGTGCGGGGGGGGGTATCTTT. This translates into CASSAGGGIF.

The chain is built from TRBV6-5 and TRBJ2-3; D may be TRBD2 (5 bases). This CDR3 has 14 amino acids. The V end lost 6 bases, the J end lost 2 bases, and 12 bases lay between the germline ends. Germline CDR1 reads MNHEY; CDR2 reads SVGAGI. Written as DNA, the CDR3 is TGTGCCAGCAGCGCTCCGGGGTACACAGATACGCAGTATTTT. Its translation: CASSAPGYTDTQYF.

The V and J genes are TRBV7-9 and TRBJ1-4; 8 bases align to TRBD1. CDR1 is SEHNR and CDR2 is FQNEAQ in the germline V gene (reference sequence). This CDR3 contains 16 residues. Trimming took 5 bases from V and 6 from J; bases not matched to a gene: 11. CDR3 nucleotides: TGTGCCAGCAGCCATGGACAGGGACGGTATCATGAAAAACTGTTTTTT. Amino acids: CASSHGQGRYHEKLFF.

This sequence joins TRBV7-9 and TRBJ1-2; D not resolved. With 3 bases removed from V and 0 bases from J, the gap between germline ends came to 11 bases. The CDR3 totals 15 residues. Germline V gene sequence: CDR1 SEHNR, CDR2 FQNEAQ (reference sequence). CDR3 sequence: CASSFFDRANYGYTF. The CDR3 coding sequence is TGTGCCAGCAGCTTTTTCGATAGAGCTAACTATGGCTACACCTTC.

This chain connects TRBV28 to TRBJ1-1, with D unresolved. Germline V CDR1 and CDR2: MDHEN, SYDVKM. Deletions cut 5 bases from V and 3 bases from J, with 10 bases between. The CDR3 has 13 residues. The CDR3 reads CASSNPADTEAFF. The DNA for the CDR3 is TGTGCCAGCAGTAATCCGGCGGACACTGAAGCTTTCTTT.

The V call is TRBV7-9, the J call TRBJ2-2; 7 bases are a match to TRBD1. Losses at the gene ends were 5 bases for V and 5 bases for J; bases not matched to a gene: 8. The CDR3 contains 15 residues. Per germline, CDR1 SEHNR and CDR2 FQNEAQ (reference sequence). The CDR3 region has the DNA TGTGCCAGCAGCACGACAGGGTATCGGACCGGGGAGCTGTTTTTT. Amino acids: CASSTTGYRTGELFF.

The chain joins TRBV19 to TRBJ1-2; 10 bases are a match to TRBD1. V shed 4 bases, J shed 7 bases, and the junction held 6 bases outside the gene matches. The CDR3 sequence is 14 residues long. The germline gives CDR1 LNHDA, CDR2 SQIVND (reference sequence). CDR3 sequence: CASSTQGQGLGYTF. In nucleotides, the CDR3 is TGTGCCAGTAGTACCCAGGGACAGGGGCTTGGCTACACCTTC.

In the case of this clone: Within the sample, other DNA sequences also encode this same CDR3. The chain links TRBV27 to TRBJ1-6, with D unclear. The CDR3 runs 14 residues. Trimming removed 8 bases from V and 9 bases from J, with 17 bases in between. Per germline, CDR1 MNHEY and CDR2 SMNVEV (reference sequence). DNA of the CDR3: TGTGCCAGCTCAAAAGCCGTCGCGATTTCACCCCTCCACTTT. Its translation: CASSKAVAISPLHF.

The chain is built from TRBV5-1 and TRBJ1-5, with D unclear. This CDR3 contains 18 residues. The V end lost 3 bases, the J end lost 6 bases, and 25 bases lay between the germline ends. Germline assignment: CDR1 SGHRS and CDR2 YFSETQ. The CDR3 loop reads CASSSAQWASPGGQPQHF. The CDR3 region has the DNA TGCGCCAGCAGCTCAGCCCAATGGGCTTCCCCGGGAGGTCAGCCCCAGCATTTT.

The chain is built from TRBV7-9 and TRBJ2-7; D is unresolved. V was cut by 3 bases and J by 5 bases, with 14 bases left in between. Germline V CDR1 and CDR2: SEHNR, FQNEAQ (reference sequence). CDR3 length equals 14 residues. For the CDR3, the DNA is TGTGCCAGCAGCTTCGGTCCATCCGCCCACGAGCAGTACTTC. This encodes CASSFGPSAHEQYF.